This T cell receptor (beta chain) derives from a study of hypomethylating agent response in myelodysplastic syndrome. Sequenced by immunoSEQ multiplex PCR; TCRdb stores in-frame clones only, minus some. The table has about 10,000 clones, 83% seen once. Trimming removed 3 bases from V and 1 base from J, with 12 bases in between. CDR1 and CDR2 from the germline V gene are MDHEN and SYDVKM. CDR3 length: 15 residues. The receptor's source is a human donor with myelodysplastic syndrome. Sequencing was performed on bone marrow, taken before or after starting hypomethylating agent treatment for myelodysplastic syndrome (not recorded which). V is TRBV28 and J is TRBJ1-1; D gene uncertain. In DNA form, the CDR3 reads TGTGCCAGCAGTTTGCGACTGACCTCGAACACTGAAGCTTTCTTT. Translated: CASSLRLTSNTEAFF. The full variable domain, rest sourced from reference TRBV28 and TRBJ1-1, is DVKVTQSSRYLVKRTGEKVFLECVQDMDHENMFWYRQDPGLGLRLIYFSYDVKMKEKGDIPEGYSVSREKKERFSLILESASTNQTSMYLCASSLRLTSNTEAFFGQGTRLTVV.